Listed here are 23 T cell receptor beta chains from one sample, sequenced in a study of identical twins. Each CDR3 protein is one row after TCRdb ran MiXCR on the 5' RACE reads. This table has about 530,000 distinct CDR3 sequences, around 15% appearing once. These data were also filed under a second study, of yellow fever vaccine responses in identical twins.

The specimen sequenced was CD4+ T cells sorted from blood. Receptors originate from a young woman in good health.

The rearrangement uses TRBV24-1 and TRBJ2-2; 9 nucleotides line up with TRBD2. The germline CDR1 and CDR2 sequences are KGHDR and SFDVKD. CDR3 length: 17 residues. V trimming: 5 bases; J trimming: 3 bases; junction bases outside the gene matches: 9. CDR3 DNA: TGTGCCACCAGTGGCTCGCGGGGGGGCGGATACACCGGGGAGCTGTTTTTT. Translated: CATSGSRGGGYTGELFF.

The chain uses TRBV15 and TRBJ1-1, with TRBD1 as a possible D gene (6 bases). CDR3 length: 16 amino acids. V was shortened by 0 bases and J by 0 bases, with 11 bases between the two germline ends. In germline, CDR1 is LNHNV, CDR2 YYDKDF (reference sequence). The CDR3 reads CATSRDPRGLNTEAFF. CDR3 sequence (DNA): TGTGCCACCAGCAGAGACCCAAGGGGGTTGAACACTGAAGCTTTCTTT. Full variable domain (remainder filled in from reference TRBV15 and TRBJ1-1): DAMVIQNPRYQVTQFGKPVTLSCSQTLNHNVMYWYQQKSSQAPKLLFHYYDKDFNNEADTPDNFQSRRPNTSFCFLDIRSPGLGDTAMYLCATSRDPRGLNTEAFFGQGTRLTVV.

This chain joins TRBV20-1 and TRBJ2-2; 12 bases map to TRBD2. With 6 bases clipped from V and 8 bases from J, the junction kept 10 bases outside the gene matches. Germline V gives CDR1 DFQATT, CDR2 SNEGSKA (reference sequence). This CDR3 region has 15 residues. The CDR3 DNA follows: TGCAGTGCCATGACTAGCGGGAGAGATCTGGGGGAGCTGTTTTTT. As protein: CSAMTSGRDLGELFF.

This clonotype showed up just a few times. V gene TRBV20-1 combines with J gene TRBJ1-1, with 7 bases lining up with TRBD1. CDR1 is DFQATT, CDR2 SNEGSKA, per germline (reference sequence). Trimming took 3 bases from V and 6 from J; bases not matched to a gene: 10. The CDR3 contains 14 residues. The CDR3 DNA reads as TGCAGTGCTAGTTTCCCGACAGGGAGGGCTGAAGCTTTCTTT. It specifies CSASFPTGRAEAFF.

This clonotype turned up a few times. The V and J genes are TRBV6-1 and TRBJ1-2, with D maybe TRBD1 (5 bases). CDR1 MNHNS and CDR2 SASEGT come from the germline V gene. This CDR3 contains 14 residues. Between the trimmed V and J ends, which lost 8 bases and 4 bases, there was a span of 17 bases. CDR3 in amino acids: CASDKEGYSYGYTF. The CDR3 nucleotides are TGTGCCAGCGACAAGGAGGGGTACAGCTATGGCTACACCTTC.

This clonotype was picked up a small number of times. The chain combines TRBV12-3 or TRBV12-4 with TRBJ2-5; possibly TRBD1 for D (6 bases). The CDR3 has 16 residues. V dropped 3 bases and J dropped 3 bases, with 17 bases sitting between them. Here the CDR3 reads CASSFKNPGHEETQYF. The DNA for the CDR3 is TGTGCCAGCAGTTTTAAAAACCCGGGACACGAAGAGACCCAGTACTTC.

This clonotype was seen a handful of times. The CDR3 sequence: CSVEEGANYGYTF. The CDR3 DNA reads as TGCAGCGTTGAAGAGGGAGCTAACTATGGCTACACCTTC. The chain employs TRBV29-1 and TRBJ1-2, with D hard to call. Germline values: CDR1 SQVTM, CDR2 ANQGSEA. V was cut by 0 bases and J by 0 bases, with 5 bases left in between. CDR3 size: 13 residues.

The CDR3 spells CASSYAPGGRVSYNEQFF. For the CDR3, the DNA is TGTGCCAGCAGTTACGCCCCAGGCGGGAGAGTTTCCTACAATGAGCAGTTCTTC. This chain connects TRBV6-2 or TRBV6-3 to TRBJ2-1; 7 bases fit TRBD2. The CDR3 covers 18 residues. Germline V gene lookup returns CDR1 MNHEY and CDR2 SVGEGT. The V gene end was trimmed by 2 bases and the J gene end by 1 base; junction bases not matched to a gene: 11.

The chain couples TRBV29-1 to TRBJ1-1; D uncertain. V was trimmed by 4 bases and J by 0 bases, leaving 12 bases between them. Germline CDR1 reads SQVTM; CDR2 reads ANQGSEA. The CDR3 spans 14 residues. Here the CDR3 DNA reads TGCAGCGTTGTCAGGCAACCTATGAACACTGAAGCTTTCTTT. It specifies CSVVRQPMNTEAFF.

The gene calls are TRBV27 and TRBJ1-5; TRBD1 matches at 7 bases. Unmatched junction bases numbered 6, after V lost 4 bases and J lost 0 bases. Germline CDR1 is MNHEY and CDR2 is SMNVEV (reference sequence). CDR3 length: 16 amino acids. The CDR3 bases are TGTGCCAGCAGTTCCGGACAGGCCTATAGCAATCAGCCCCAGCATTTT. As protein: CASSSGQAYSNQPQHF.

There are a few counts of this clonotype. The chain has TRBV20-1 and TRBJ2-5, with 9 bases aligning to TRBD1. Germline values: CDR1 DFQATT, CDR2 SNEGSKA (reference sequence). The CDR3 has 14 amino acids. Trimming took 3 bases from V and 7 from J; bases not matched to a gene: 9. The CDR3 loop reads CSASTGGAFWTQYF. In DNA, the CDR3 is TGCAGTGCTAGCACAGGGGGCGCATTTTGGACCCAGTACTTC.

The CDR3 region is CAISEPPAGAFF. Here the CDR3 DNA reads TGTGCCATCAGTGAGCCCCCTGCGGGAGCTTTCTTT. The chain has TRBV10-3 and TRBJ1-1; no definite D call. Germline V lookup: CDR1 ENHRY, CDR2 SYGVKD. V gave up 2 bases and J gave up 10 bases, with 11 bases separating them. The CDR3 has 12 residues.

The genes are TRBV27 and TRBJ2-3; possible D gene TRBD1, 5 bases. The germline V gene encodes CDR1 MNHEY and CDR2 SMNVEV (reference sequence). V shed 0 bases and J shed 4 bases, with 14 bases lying between them. The CDR3 length is 16 residues. DNA of the CDR3: TGTGCCAGCAGTTTATCCAAATACTGGGGCGCAGATACGCAGTATTTT. The encoded protein is CASSLSKYWGADTQYF.

This clonotype was detected a few times. The chain is built from TRBV12-3 or TRBV12-4 and TRBJ2-6; TRBD1 matches 9 bases. The junction had 5 bases not matched to a gene; V was cut back by 6 bases and J by 2 bases. The CDR3 runs to 16 residues. In nucleotides, the CDR3 is TGTGCCAGCAGCCTGAACAGGGGGCCTGGGGCCAACGTCCTGACTTTC. Translated, it gives CASSLNRGPGANVLTF.

The sample holds a few counts of this clonotype. This chain links TRBV5-1 with TRBJ1-1, with D unclear. In germline, CDR1 is SGHRS, CDR2 YFSETQ. This CDR3 is built from 14 residues. The V end was cut by 0 bases, the J end by 3 bases, with 9 bases between. DNA of the CDR3: TGCGCCAGCAGCTTGGCCCCGGTGGACACTGAAGCTTTCTTT. As protein: CASSLAPVDTEAFF. The full variable domain, rest sourced from reference TRBV5-1 and TRBJ1-1, is KAGVTQTPRYLIKTRGQQVTLSCSPISGHRSVSWYQQTPGQGLQFLFEYFSETQRNKGNFPGRFSGRQFSNSRSEMNVSTLELGDSALYLCASSLAPVDTEAFFGQGTRLTVV.

There are a few counts of this clonotype. V and J are TRBV3-1 and TRBJ2-3; the D is unclear. Germline V lookup: CDR1 LGHDT, CDR2 YNNKEL (reference sequence). The CDR3 spans 17 residues. Between the trimmed V and J ends, which lost 1 base and 4 bases, there was a span of 18 bases. CDR3 nucleotides: TGTGCCAGCAGCCAAGCCGTGTCCATACTCCGCCCAGATACGCAGTATTTT. Its translation is CASSQAVSILRPDTQYF.

This clonotype was seen a few times. The chain recombines TRBV6-2 or TRBV6-3 with TRBJ1-2, with D perhaps TRBD1 (6 bases). V lost 8 bases and J 1 base, leaving 17 bases between the germline ends. This CDR3 is built from 15 residues. The germline gives CDR1 MNHEY, CDR2 SVGEGT. CDR3 in amino acids: CASGPGTSGNYGYTF. CDR3 sequence (DNA): TGTGCCAGCGGCCCCGGGACATCCGGTAACTATGGCTACACCTTC.

This clonotype was counted between two and nine times. The chain employs TRBV29-1 and TRBJ2-5; TRBD2 is a possible D gene (7 bases). The V end lost 3 bases, the J end lost 4 bases, and 21 bases lay between the germline ends. The germline CDR1 and CDR2 sequences are SQVTM and ANQGSEA. CDR3 length: 16 residues. CDR3 bases: TGCAGCGTTGACTCTGGGGGGGGCCCTCGGCGAGAGACCCAGTACTTC. This gives the protein CSVDSGGGPRRETQYF.

This rearrangement joins TRBV6-5 to TRBJ2-4, with D uncertain. V shed 8 bases and J shed 8 bases, with 16 bases lying between them. Looked up from germline, CDR1 is MNHEY and CDR2 is SVGAGI. The length of the CDR3 is 13 residues. CDR3 sequence (DNA): TGTGCCAGCGTTGACCCGAATGGGGACATTCAGTACTTC. Translation: CASVDPNGDIQYF.

V usage is TRBV27 and J usage is TRBJ2-3, with 7 bases aligning to TRBD2. Germline CDR1 MNHEY, CDR2 SMNVEV (reference sequence). The CDR3 covers 17 residues. Germline trimming cut 4 bases from V and 2 bases from J; bases unmatched to any gene: 12. The CDR3 DNA reads as TGTGCCAGCAGTTCCCGCCCTAGCGGTTTCTACACAGATACGCAGTATTTT. Translated: CASSSRPSGFYTDTQYF.

The gene calls are TRBV6-5 and TRBJ2-4; 8 bases line up with TRBD2. Germline V gives CDR1 MNHEY, CDR2 SVGAGI. This CDR3 is built from 14 residues. The J segment lost 3 bases and the V segment lost 4 bases, leaving 2 bases of the junction unmatched. CDR3 coding DNA: TGTGCCAGCAGTTCGGGACTAGTCAAAAACATTCAGTACTTC. Protein: CASSSGLVKNIQYF.

The chain joins TRBV5-1 to TRBJ2-3; 9 positions match TRBD2. CDR1 is SGHRS, CDR2 YFSETQ, per germline. V was pared by 2 bases and J by 6 bases, with 10 bases of the junction left unmatched. CDR3 length: 16 residues. CDR3: CASSLPLAGIQDTQYF. CDR3 nucleotides: TGCGCCAGCAGCTTACCCCTAGCGGGGATACAGGATACGCAGTATTTT.

J is TRBJ2-3 and V is TRBV20-1; a weak D match, TRBD1 (5 bases). The V gene's germline CDR1 is DFQATT and CDR2 SNEGSKA (reference sequence). Between the trimmed V and J ends, which lost 1 base and 2 bases, there was a span of 16 bases. This CDR3 comprises 16 residues. Here the CDR3 DNA reads TGCAGTGCTAGAGGGTGGGGCGGACCCCCCACAGATACGCAGTATTTT. Translating gives CSARGWGGPPTDTQYF.